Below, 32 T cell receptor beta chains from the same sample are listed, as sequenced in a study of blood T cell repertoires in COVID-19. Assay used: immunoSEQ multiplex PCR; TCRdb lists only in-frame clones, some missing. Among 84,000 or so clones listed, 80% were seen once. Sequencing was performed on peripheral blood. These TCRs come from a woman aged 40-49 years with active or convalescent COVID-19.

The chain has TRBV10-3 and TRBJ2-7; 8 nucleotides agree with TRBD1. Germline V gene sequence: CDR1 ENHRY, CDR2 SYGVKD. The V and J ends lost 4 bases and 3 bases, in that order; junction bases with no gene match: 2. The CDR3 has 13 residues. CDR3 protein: CAISGTGLYEQYF. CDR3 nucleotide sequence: TGTGCCATCAGTGGGACAGGGCTCTACGAGCAGTACTTC.

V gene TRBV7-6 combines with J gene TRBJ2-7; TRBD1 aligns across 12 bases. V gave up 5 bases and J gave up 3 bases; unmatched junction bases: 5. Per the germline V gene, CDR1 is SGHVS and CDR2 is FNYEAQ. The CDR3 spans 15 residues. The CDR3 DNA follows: TGTGCCAGCAGCCCAGGGACAGGGGGCATCTACGAGCAGTACTTC. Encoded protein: CASSPGTGGIYEQYF.

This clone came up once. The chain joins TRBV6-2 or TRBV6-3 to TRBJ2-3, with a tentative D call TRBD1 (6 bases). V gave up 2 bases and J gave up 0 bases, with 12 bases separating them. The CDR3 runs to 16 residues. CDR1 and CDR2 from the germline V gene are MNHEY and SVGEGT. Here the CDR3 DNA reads TGTGCCAGCAGTTACGATGGGGGCTTGAGCACAGATACGCAGTATTTT. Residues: CASSYDGGLSTDTQYF.

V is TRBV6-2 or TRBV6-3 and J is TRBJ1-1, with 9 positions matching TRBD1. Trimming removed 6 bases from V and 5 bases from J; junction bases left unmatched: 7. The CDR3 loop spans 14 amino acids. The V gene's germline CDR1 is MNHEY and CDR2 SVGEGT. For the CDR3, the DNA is TGTGCCAGCAGCCTACAGGGGGCGCAGACTGAAGCTTTCTTT. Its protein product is CASSLQGAQTEAFF.

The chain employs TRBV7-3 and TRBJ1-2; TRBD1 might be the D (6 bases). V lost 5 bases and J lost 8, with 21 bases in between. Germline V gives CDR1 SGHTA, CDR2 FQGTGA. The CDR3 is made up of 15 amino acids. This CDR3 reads CASSPSDSGTGGYTF. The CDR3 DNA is TGTGCCAGCAGCCCCTCGGACAGCGGAACGGGGGGCTACACCTTC.

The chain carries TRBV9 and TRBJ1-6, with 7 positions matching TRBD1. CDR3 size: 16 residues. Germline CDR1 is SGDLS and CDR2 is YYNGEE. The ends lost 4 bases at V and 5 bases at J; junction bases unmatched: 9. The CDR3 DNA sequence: TGTGCCAGCAGCCCCGAGTGGGGGACAGATAATTCACCCCTCCACTTT. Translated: CASSPEWGTDNSPLHF.

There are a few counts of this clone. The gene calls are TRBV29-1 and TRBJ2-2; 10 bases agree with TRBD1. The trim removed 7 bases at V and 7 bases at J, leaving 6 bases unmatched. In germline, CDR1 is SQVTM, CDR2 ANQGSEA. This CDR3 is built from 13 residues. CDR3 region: CSAWDRGSGELFF. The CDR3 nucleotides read TGCAGCGCCTGGGACAGGGGAAGCGGGGAGCTGTTTTTT.

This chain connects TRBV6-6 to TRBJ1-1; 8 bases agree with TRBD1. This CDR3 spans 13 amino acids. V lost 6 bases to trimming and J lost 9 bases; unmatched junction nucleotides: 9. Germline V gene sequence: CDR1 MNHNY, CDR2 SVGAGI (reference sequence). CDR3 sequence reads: CASRGGTGYKAFF. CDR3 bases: TGTGCCAGCAGAGGGGGGACAGGTTACAAAGCTTTCTTT.

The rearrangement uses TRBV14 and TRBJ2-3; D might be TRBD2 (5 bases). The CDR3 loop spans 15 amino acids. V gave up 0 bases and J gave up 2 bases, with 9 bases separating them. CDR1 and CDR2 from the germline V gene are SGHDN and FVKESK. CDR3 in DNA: TGTGCCAGCAGCCAAGAAGACTATTCCACAGATACGCAGTATTTT. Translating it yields CASSQEDYSTDTQYF.

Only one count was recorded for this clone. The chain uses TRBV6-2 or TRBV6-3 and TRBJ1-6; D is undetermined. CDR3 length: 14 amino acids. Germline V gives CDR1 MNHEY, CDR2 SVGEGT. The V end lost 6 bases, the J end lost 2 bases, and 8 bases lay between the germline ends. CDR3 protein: CASSQAAYNSPLHF. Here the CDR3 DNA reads TGTGCCAGCAGCCAAGCGGCCTATAATTCACCCCTCCACTTT.

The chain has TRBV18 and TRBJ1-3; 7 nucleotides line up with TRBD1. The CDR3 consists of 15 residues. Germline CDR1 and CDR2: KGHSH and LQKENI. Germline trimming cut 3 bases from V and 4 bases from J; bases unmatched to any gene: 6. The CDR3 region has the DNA TGTGCCAGCTCACCCCCACAGGGGTGGGGAAACACCATATATTTT. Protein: CASSPPQGWGNTIYF.

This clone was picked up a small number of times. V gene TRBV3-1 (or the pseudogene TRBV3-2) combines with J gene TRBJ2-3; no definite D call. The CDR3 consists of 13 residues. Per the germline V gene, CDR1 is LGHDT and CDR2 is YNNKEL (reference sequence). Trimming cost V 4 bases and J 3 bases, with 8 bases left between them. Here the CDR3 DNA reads TGTGCCAGCAGCCCCGACTCTACAGATACGCAGTATTTT. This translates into CASSPDSTDTQYF.

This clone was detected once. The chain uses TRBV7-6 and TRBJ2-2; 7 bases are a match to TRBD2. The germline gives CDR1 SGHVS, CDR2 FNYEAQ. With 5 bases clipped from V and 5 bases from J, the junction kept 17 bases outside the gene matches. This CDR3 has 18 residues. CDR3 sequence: CASSKYPWEGEGTGELFF. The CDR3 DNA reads TGTGCCAGCAGCAAATATCCATGGGAGGGTGAGGGAACCGGGGAGCTGTTTTTT.

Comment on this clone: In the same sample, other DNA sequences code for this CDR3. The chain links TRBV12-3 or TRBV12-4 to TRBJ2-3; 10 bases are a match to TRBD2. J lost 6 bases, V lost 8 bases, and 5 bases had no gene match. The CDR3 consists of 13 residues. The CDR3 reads CASGLAGADTQYF. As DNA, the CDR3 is TGTGCCAGCGGGCTAGCGGGGGCGGATACGCAGTATTTT.

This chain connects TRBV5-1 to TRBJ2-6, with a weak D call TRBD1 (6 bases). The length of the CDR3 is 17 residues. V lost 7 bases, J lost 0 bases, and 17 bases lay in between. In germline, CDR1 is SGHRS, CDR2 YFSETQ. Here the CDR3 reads CASWAGTSDSGANVLTF. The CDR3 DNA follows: TGCGCCAGCTGGGCCGGGACATCCGACTCTGGGGCCAACGTCCTGACTTTC.

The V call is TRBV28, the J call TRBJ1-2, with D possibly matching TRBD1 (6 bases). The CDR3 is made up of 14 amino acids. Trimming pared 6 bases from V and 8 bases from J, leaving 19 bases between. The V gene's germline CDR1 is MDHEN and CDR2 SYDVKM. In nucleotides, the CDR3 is TGTGCCAGCAGGGCGGGGGCATCGATGGGAGGCTACACCTTC. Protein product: CASRAGASMGGYTF.

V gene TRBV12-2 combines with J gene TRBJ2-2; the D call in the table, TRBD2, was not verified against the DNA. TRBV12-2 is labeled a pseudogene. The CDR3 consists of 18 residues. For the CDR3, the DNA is TGTGCAAGTCGCTTAAGGAGGAAGAGGGCCCAGGACACCGGGGAGCTGTTTTTT. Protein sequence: CASRLRRKRAQDTGELFF.

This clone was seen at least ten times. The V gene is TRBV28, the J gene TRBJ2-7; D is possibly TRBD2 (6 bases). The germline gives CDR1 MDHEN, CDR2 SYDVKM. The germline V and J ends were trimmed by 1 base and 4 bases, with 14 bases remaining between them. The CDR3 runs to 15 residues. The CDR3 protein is CASSLFRGMAYEQYF. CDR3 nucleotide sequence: TGTGCCAGCAGTTTATTTCGCGGGATGGCATACGAGCAGTACTTC.

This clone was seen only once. Here the CDR3 DNA reads TGTGCCAGCAGTTATCGGACTAACACTGAAGCTTTCTTT. Its protein is CASSYRTNTEAFF. The chain combines TRBV6-2 or TRBV6-3 with TRBJ1-1; D call uncertain. Trimming removed 3 bases at V and 2 bases at J, with 7 bases between. This CDR3 has 13 amino acids. From germline, CDR1 is MNHEY and CDR2 SVGEGT.

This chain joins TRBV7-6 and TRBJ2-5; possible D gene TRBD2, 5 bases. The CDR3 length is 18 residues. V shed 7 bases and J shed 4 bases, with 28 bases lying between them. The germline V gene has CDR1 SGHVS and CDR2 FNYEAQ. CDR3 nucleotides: TGTGCCAGCACCCATTATCCCCCCCGGGCGGGCATTGTAGAGACCCAGTACTTC. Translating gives CASTHYPPRAGIVETQYF.

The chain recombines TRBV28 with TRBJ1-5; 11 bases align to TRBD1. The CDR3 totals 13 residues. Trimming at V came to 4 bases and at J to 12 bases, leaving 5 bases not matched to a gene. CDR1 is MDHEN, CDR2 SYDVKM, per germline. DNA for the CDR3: TGTGCCAGCAGTTACCCCGGGACAGGGGGCCAGCATTTT. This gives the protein CASSYPGTGGQHF.

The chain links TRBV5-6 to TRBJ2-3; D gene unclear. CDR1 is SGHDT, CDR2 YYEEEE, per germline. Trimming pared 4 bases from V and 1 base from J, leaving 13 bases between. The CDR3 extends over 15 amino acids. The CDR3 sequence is CASSQRGAGTDTQYF. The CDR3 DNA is TGTGCCAGCAGCCAACGAGGAGCTGGCACAGATACGCAGTATTTT.

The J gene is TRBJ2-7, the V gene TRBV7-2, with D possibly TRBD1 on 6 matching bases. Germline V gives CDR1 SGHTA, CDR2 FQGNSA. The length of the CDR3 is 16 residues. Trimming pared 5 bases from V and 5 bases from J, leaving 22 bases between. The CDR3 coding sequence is TGTGCCAGCAGCGCACAGGGACCGACCACACCACACGAGCAGTACTTC. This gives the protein CASSAQGPTTPHEQYF.

The CDR3 sequence is CASSLGALGKYQETQYF. In DNA form, the CDR3 reads TGTGCCAGCAGCTTAGGAGCCCTAGGAAAGTACCAAGAGACCCAGTACTTC. The chain combines TRBV7-2 with TRBJ2-5; no clear D gene. Germline V gene data show CDR1 as SGHTA and CDR2 as FQGNSA. V lost 1 base and J lost 0, with 15 bases in between. There are 17 residues in the CDR3. The variable domain in full, completed from reference TRBV7-2 and TRBJ2-5, reads GAGVSQSPSNKVTEKGKDVELRCDPISGHTALYWYRQSLGQGLEFLIYFQGNSAPDKSGLPSDRFSAERTGGSVSTLTIQRTQQEDSAVYLCASSLGALGKYQETQYFGPGTRLLVL.

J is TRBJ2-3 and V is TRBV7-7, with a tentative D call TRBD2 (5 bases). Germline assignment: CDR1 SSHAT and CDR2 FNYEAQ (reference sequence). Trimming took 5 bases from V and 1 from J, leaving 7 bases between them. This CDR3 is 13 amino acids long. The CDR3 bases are TGTGCCAGCAGCGCCGGGGGCACAGATACGCAGTATTTT. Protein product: CASSAGGTDTQYF.

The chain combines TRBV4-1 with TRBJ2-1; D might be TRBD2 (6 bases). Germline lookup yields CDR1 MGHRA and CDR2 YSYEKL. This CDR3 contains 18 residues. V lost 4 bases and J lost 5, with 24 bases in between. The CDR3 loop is CASSPQITRDSGNNEQFF. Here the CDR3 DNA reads TGCGCCAGCAGCCCCCAAATCACCCGAGATAGCGGTAACAATGAGCAGTTCTTC.

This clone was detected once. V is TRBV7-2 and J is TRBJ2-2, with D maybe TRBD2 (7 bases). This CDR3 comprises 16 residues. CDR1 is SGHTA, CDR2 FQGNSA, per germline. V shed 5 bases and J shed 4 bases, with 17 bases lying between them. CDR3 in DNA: TGTGCCAGCAGCCCTCCGGGGGGCACTAGCACCGGGGAGCTGTTTTTT. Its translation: CASSPPGGTSTGELFF.

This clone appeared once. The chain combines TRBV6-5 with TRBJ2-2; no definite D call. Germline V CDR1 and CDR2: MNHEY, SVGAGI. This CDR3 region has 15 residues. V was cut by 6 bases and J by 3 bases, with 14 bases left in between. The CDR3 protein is CASRSGQSHTGELFF. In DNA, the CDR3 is TGTGCCAGCAGGTCGGGTCAATCGCACACCGGGGAGCTGTTTTTT.

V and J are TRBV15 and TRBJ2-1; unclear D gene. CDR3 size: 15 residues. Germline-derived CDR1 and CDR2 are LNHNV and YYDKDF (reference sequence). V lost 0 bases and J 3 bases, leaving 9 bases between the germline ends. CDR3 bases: TGTGCCACCAGCAGAGAGGCTGCGGACTACAATGAGCAGTTCTTC. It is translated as CATSREAADYNEQFF.

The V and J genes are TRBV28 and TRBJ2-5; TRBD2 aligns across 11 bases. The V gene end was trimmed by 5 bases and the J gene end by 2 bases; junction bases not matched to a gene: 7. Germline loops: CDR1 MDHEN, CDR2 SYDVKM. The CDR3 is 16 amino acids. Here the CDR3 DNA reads TGTGCCAGCAGTCCATTGGGACTAGCGGCACAAGAGACCCAGTACTTC. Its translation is CASSPLGLAAQETQYF.

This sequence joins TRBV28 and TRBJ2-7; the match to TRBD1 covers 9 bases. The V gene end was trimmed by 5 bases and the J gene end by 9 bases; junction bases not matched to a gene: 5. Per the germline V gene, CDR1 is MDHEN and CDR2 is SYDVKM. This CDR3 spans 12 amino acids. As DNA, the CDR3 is TGTGCCAGCAGTCGACAGGGGGGTTTGCAGTACTTC. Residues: CASSRQGGLQYF.

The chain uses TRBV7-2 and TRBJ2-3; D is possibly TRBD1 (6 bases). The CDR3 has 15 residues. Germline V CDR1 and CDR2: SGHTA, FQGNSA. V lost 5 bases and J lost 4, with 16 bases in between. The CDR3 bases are TGTGCCAGCAGCCCCCAGGGGTTTAATGCAGATACGCAGTATTTT. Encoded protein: CASSPQGFNADTQYF.